This T cell receptor (beta chain) emerged from a study of T cell repertoires in cytomegalovirus infection. Across the study: It was the public TCR beta signatures that indicated both CMV infection and matching HLA type.

As concerns this clonotype: Its antigen remains unknown.

CDR3 size: 15 residues. With 7 bases removed from V and 2 bases from J, the gap between germline ends came to 18 bases. Points from the study as a whole: There were carriers of CMV plus the relevant HLA, and cumulative public TCR beta family frequency identified them. Clonotypes of TCR beta that were HLA-C-restricted and CMV-specific dominated the ex vivo response.

MiXCR was run by TCRdb on the reads, yielding one entry per CDR3 protein. Of over 150,000 distinct CDR3 sequences in the sample, approximately 18% are singletons; the top ten hold about 25%. This chain links TRBV12-3 or TRBV12-4 with TRBJ2-7; D assignment may be TRBD1 or TRBD2 (5 bases each). Sequencing was done on a sample of CD8+ T cells from PBMCs. This receptor was taken from a human donor in good health (CMV status not recorded). Some clones in this sample may be carry-over from other donors' samples. The CDR3, as DNA: TGTGCCAGCAACACCGGTGGGGGAATCCCCTACGAGCAGTACTTC. Its translation is CASNTGGGIPYEQYF.